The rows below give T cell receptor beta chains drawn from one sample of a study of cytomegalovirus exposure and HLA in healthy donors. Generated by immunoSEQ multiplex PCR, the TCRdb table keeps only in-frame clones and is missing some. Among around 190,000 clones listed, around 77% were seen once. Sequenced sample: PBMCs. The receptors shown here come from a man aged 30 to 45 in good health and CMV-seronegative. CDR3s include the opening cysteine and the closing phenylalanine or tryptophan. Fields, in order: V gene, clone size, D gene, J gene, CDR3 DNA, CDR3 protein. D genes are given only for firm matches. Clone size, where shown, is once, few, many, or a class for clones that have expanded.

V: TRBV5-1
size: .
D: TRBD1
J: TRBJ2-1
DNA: TGCGCCAGCAGCTTGGAGGGGACAGTCTCCTACAATGAGCAGTTCTTC
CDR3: CASSLEGTVSYNEQFF

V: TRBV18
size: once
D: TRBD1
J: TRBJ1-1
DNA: TGTGCCAGCTCACCACAGGGACAGGTGAACACTGAAGCTTTCTTT
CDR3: CASSPQGQVNTEAFF

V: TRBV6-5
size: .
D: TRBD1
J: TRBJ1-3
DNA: TGTGCCGGCAGTTACTCGTACAGGGGACCTGGAAACACCATATATTTT
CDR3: CAGSYSYRGPGNTIYF

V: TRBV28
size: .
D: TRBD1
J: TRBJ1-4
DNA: TGTGCCAGCAGTCCCCCTGGACAGGAAAGGGAAAAACTGTTTTTT
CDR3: CASSPPGQEREKLFF

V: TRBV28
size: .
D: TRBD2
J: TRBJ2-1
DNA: TGTGCCAGCAGCGAACTAGCGGGAGAGAATGAGCAGTTCTTC
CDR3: CASSELAGENEQFF

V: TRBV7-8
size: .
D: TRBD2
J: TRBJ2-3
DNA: TGTGCCAGCAGCTTAGTCATCCCTGCTCCTAACGCAGCGGGAGGGCCCACAGATACGCAGTATTTT
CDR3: CASSLVIPAPNAAGGPTDTQYF

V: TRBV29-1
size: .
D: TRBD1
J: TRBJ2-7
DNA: TGCAGCGTTGAGTCGACAGGGGGGTACTACGAGCAGTACTTC
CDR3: CSVESTGGYYEQYF

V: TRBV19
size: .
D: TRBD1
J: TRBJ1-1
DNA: TGTGCCAGTAGTATAGATCTTGGCAGGGGGTATGGAAACACTGAAGCTTTCTTT
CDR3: CASSIDLGRGYGNTEAFF

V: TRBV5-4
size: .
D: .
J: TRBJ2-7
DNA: TGTGCCAGCAGCTCGGGCCGTTTGGGGCGCCAGAGTTACGAGCAGTACTTC
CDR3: CASSSGRLGRQSYEQYF

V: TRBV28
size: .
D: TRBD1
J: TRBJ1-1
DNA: TGTGCCAGCAGCAACAGGGGCCTTTCTTTCTTT
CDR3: CASSNRGLSFF

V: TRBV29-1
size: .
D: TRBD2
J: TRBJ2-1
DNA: TGCAGCGTTGAGAGGACTAGCTACAATGAGCAGTTCTTC
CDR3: CSVERTSYNEQFF

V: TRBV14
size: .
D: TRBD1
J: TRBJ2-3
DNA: TGTGCCAGCAGCCAAGCAAACAGGGGAAATACGCAGTATTTT
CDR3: CASSQANRGNTQYF

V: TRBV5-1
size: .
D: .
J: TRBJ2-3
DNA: TGCGCCAGCAGCTCTCCAGCGAGAACAGATACGCAGTATTTT
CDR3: CASSSPARTDTQYF

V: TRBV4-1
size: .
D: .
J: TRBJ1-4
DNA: TGCGCCAGCAGCCAAGTCCTGGGAGCGACTAATGAAAAACTGTTTTTT
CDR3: CASSQVLGATNEKLFF

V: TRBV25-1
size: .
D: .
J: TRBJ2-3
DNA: TGTGCCAGCAGAGGAGACAGGATAACAGATACGCAGTATTTT
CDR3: CASRGDRITDTQYF